In terms of frequency, the clone carrying this T cell receptor beta chain is large. Germline CDR1 and CDR2: LNHDA and SQIVND (reference sequence). CDR3 length equals 16 residues. Each sample's input was 200 to 300 ng genomic DNA, some 34,000 genome equivalents. Multiplex touch-down PCR amplified TRB using TRB-A and TRB-B pools in one tube. With the multiplex PCR reads reprocessed, TCRdb shows one record per CDR3 protein and no DNA. The listing records approximately 9,400 distinct CDR3 sequences. The data were obtained in a study of T cell clusters in autoimmune cytopenias. This chain joins TRBV19 and TRBJ1-2; there is no DNA to check the TCRdb D call of TRBD1. This receptor was obtained from a human donor with an autoimmune cytopenia or autoimmune hepatitis (not recorded which). The sequencing sample was made of peripheral blood. CDR3 sequence reads: CASRTGGQGSNYGYTF.